The 9 T cell receptor beta chains below come from one sample, sequenced in a study of blood T cells in healthy people across ages. The second PCR ran about 6 to 11 cycles with a sample-barcoded 5' primer and J-beta primers. Using its own MiXCR run on the 5' RACE reads, TCRdb lists one record per CDR3 protein. The table includes around 990,000 distinct CDR3 sequences, 35% to 40% detected once. The sequenced material came from blood. The receptors derive from a man aged 18-30 years in good health.

V and J are TRBV12-3 or TRBV12-4 and TRBJ2-5; 7 nucleotides match TRBD1. There are 13 residues in the CDR3. V lost 3 bases and J lost 4; bases outside the gene matches: 2. The CDR3 nucleotides read TGTGCCAGCAGTTTCGACAGGGCAGAGACCCAGTACTTC. Its translation is CASSFDRAETQYF.

Concerning this clonotype: One junction end does not reproduce the germline sequence, and a read error may be involved. This chain links TRBV5-5 with TRBJ2-3; D possibly corresponds to TRBD1 (5 bases). The CDR3 consists of 17 residues. Germline V gene lookup returns CDR1 SGHKS and CDR2 YYEKEE (reference sequence). CDR3 protein: CVSSHPRVGAPTDTQYF. CDR3 nucleotide sequence: TGTGTCAGCAGCCACCCTAGGGTTGGGGCCCCCACAGATACGCAGTATTTT. Complete variable domain (other parts from reference TRBV5-5 and TRBJ2-3): DAGVTQSPTHLIKTRGQQVTLRCSPISGHKSVSWYQQVLGQGPQFIFQYYEKEERGRGNFPDRFSARQFPNYSSELNVNALLLGDSALYLCVSSHPRVGAPTDTQYFGPGTRLTVL.

The chain uses TRBV5-1 and TRBJ2-7, with 9 bases that match TRBD1. Germline-derived CDR1 and CDR2 are SGHRS and YFSETQ. This CDR3 spans 15 amino acids. V dropped 4 bases and J dropped 7; count of bases not matched to a gene: 12. The DNA for the CDR3 is TGCGCCAGCAGCGTGGGACAGGGTCAGTACAATGAGCAGTACTTC. Its protein product is CASSVGQGQYNEQYF.

This clonotype was picked up a small number of times. This sequence joins TRBV4-3 and TRBJ1-4; perhaps TRBD1 as D (5 bases). The CDR3 length is 16 residues. The ends were cut back, 3 bases at V and 7 bases at J, with 18 bases in the middle. Germline V CDR1 and CDR2: LGHNA, YSLEER. The CDR3 sequence is CASSHTPQENSEKLFF. The CDR3 DNA is TGCGCCAGCAGCCACACCCCACAGGAGAATAGTGAAAAACTGTTTTTT.

This clonotype was seen more than once but under ten times. The gene calls are TRBV2 and TRBJ1-2; D may be TRBD1 (5 bases). V shed 4 bases and J shed 5 bases, with 14 bases lying between them. Germline V CDR1 and CDR2: SNHLY, FYNNEI. The CDR3 is 14 amino acids. CDR3 in amino acids: CASSVGVLGYGYTF. CDR3 in DNA: TGTGCCAGCAGTGTGGGGGTGTTGGGGTATGGCTACACCTTC.

As for this clonotype: Germline and junction disagree at one end, which may indicate a read error. The rearrangement uses TRBV7-7 and TRBJ2-1; possibly TRBD1 for D (6 bases). The length of the CDR3 is 17 residues. Germline-derived CDR1 and CDR2 are SSHAT and FNYEAQ (reference sequence). The CDR3 sequence: CASSLGSDRSSYNEQFF. The DNA for the CDR3 is TGTGCTAGCAGCTTAGGGTCCGACAGGAGCTCCTACAATGAGCAGTTCTTC.

The V and J genes are TRBV7-8 and TRBJ1-1; 9 bases map to TRBD1. CDR3 size: 13 residues. Germline V gene sequence: CDR1 SGHVS, CDR2 FQNEAQ. Losses at the gene ends were 5 bases for V and 7 bases for J; bases not matched to a gene: 5. Here the CDR3 DNA reads TGTGCCAGCAGCCCAAGGACAGGGGATGAAGCTTTCTTT. Encoded protein: CASSPRTGDEAFF.

This clonotype was observed a handful of times. CDR3 nucleotide sequence: TGTGCCAGCAGTCTAATGACAGGGGGCTTTGGGGGCTACACCTTC. Translation gives CASSLMTGGFGGYTF. The chain couples TRBV12-3 or TRBV12-4 to TRBJ1-2; 10 nucleotides align to TRBD1. There are 15 residues in the CDR3. The V segment lost 5 bases and the J segment 8 bases; nucleotides outside the gene matches: 11.

The gene calls are TRBV4-3 and TRBJ1-2, with 10 bases lining up with TRBD1. V was clipped by 4 bases and J by 2 bases; unmatched bases: 13. This CDR3 has 18 residues. Per the germline V gene, CDR1 is LGHNA and CDR2 is YSLEER. CDR3 sequence: CASSLSWTGGSPNYGYTF. As DNA, the CDR3 is TGCGCCAGCAGCCTTTCTTGGACAGGGGGTAGTCCGAACTATGGCTACACCTTC.